This T cell receptor beta chain stems from a study of shared clonotypes between healthy human individuals. Study results and caveats: The small donor group covered limited genetic and exposure diversity. Only blood samples were collected, and tissue repertoires likely differ.

The CDR3 runs to 15 residues. V lost 5 bases to trimming and J lost 3 bases; unmatched junction nucleotides: 10. Germline V gives CDR1 LNHDA, CDR2 SQIVND (reference sequence). Turning to this clone: What it binds is unknown.

Nashville, Tennessee was home to all donors, each a Caucasian adult. Deep was the level at which the assay was run. TCRdb's copy holds only in-frame clones and misses some; the assay was immunoSEQ multiplex PCR. The sample holds some 480,000 clones, around 79% seen once. The source of this sequence is a woman aged 40-49 years in good health. Some clones in this sample may be carry-over from other donors' samples. Sequences were obtained from PBMCs. The J gene is TRBJ2-7, the V gene TRBV19; 7 bases are a match to TRBD1. The CDR3 DNA reads TGTGCCAGTAGTTTAGGCCCGGGACAGCACTACGAGCAGTACTTC. It translates to CASSLGPGQHYEQYF.